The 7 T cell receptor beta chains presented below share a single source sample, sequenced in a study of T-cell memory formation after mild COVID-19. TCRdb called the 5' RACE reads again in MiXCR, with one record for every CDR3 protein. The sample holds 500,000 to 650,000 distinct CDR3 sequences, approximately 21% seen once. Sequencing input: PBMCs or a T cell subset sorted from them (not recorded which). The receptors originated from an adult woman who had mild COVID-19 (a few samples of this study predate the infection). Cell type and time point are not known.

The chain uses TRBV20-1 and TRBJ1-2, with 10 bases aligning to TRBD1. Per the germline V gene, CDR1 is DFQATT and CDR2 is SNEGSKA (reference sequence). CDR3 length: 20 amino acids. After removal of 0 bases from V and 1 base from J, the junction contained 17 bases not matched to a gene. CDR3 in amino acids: CSARDRYRVDRGRVNYGYTF. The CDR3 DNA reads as TGCAGTGCTAGAGATCGTTACCGCGTGGACAGGGGGAGAGTTAACTATGGCTACACCTTC.

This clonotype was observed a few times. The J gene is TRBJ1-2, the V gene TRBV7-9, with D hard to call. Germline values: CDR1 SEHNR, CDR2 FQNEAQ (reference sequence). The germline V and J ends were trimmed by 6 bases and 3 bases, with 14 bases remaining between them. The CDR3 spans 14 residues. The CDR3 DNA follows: TGTGCCAGCAGTCACGACTTGACTGACTATGGCTACACCTTC. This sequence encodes CASSHDLTDYGYTF. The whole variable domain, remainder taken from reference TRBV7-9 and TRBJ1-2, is DTGVSQNPRHKITKRGQNVTFRCDPISEHNRLYWYRQTLGQGPEFLTYFQNEAQLEKSRLLSDRFSAERPKGSFSTLEIQRTEQGDSAMYLCASSHDLTDYGYTFGSGTRLTVV.

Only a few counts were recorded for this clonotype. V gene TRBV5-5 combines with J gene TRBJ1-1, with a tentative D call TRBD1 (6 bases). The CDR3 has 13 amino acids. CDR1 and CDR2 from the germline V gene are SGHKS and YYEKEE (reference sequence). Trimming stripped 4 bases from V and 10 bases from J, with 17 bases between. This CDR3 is CASSGNRVRGAFF. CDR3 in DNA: TGTGCCAGCAGCGGGAACAGGGTTCGCGGAGCTTTCTTT. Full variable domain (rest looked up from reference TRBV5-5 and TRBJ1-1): DAGVTQSPTHLIKTRGQQVTLRCSPISGHKSVSWYQQVLGQGPQFIFQYYEKEERGRGNFPDRFSARQFPNYSSELNVNALLLGDSALYLCASSGNRVRGAFFGQGTRLTVV.

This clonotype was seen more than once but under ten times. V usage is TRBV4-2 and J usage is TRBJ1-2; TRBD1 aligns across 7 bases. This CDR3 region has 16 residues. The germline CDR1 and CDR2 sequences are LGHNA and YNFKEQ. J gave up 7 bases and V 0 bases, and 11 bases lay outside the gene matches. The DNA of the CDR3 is TGTGCCAGCAGCCAAGATACAGGGGTAAGTGTCGGTGGCTACACCTTC. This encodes CASSQDTGVSVGGYTF.

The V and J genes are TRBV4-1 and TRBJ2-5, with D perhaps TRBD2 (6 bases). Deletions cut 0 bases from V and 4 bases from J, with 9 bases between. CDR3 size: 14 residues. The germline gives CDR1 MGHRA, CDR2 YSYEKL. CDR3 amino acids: CASSQEPGVETQYF. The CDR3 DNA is TGCGCCAGCAGCCAAGAACCGGGGGTAGAGACCCAGTACTTC.

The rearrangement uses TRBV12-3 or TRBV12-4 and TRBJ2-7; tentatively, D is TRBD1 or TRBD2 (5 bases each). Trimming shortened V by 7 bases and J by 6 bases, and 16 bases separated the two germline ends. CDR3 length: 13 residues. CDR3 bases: TGTGCCAGCACCGGAAGGGACCTGGGCGAGCAGTACTTC. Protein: CASTGRDLGEQYF.

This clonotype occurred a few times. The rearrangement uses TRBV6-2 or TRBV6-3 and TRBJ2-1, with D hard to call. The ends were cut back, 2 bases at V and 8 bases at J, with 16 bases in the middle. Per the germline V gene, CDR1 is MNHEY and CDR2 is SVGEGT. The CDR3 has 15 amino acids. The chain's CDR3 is CASSYGQASWDEQFF. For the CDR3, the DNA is TGTGCCAGCAGTTACGGGCAGGCTTCTTGGGATGAGCAGTTCTTC.